This TCR beta chain was recorded in a study of T cell responses to AZD1222 COVID-19 vaccine. Study details: Doses given second, at about 4 or about 12 weeks, were pooled. The study, taken as a whole, reports: Spike-specific TCRs gained breadth and depth after people received two AZD1222 doses. It was only a handful of AZD1222 recipients who were seropositive at baseline. Donors, mostly white British, included more females; clonal diversity was possibly underestimated.

Clones were sequenced by immunoSEQ multiplex PCR, and TCRdb holds only the in-frame ones, with some missing. This table has more than 95,000 clones, around 92% appearing once. Trimming cost V 5 bases and J 6 bases, with 11 bases left between them. CDR1 MDHEN and CDR2 SYDVKM come from the germline V gene. The CDR3 is 13 amino acids. As concerns this clone: Its antigen remains unidentified.

The chain employs TRBV28 and TRBJ1-5, with D tentatively TRBD1 (6 bases). This clonotype was obtained from an adult in good health. The sample consisted of peripheral blood, taken on day 0 of AZD1222 vaccination. CDR3 amino acids: CASSPPQGQPQHF. The CDR3 coding sequence is TGTGCCAGCAGTCCTCCACAGGGTCAGCCCCAGCATTTT.